The 10 T cell receptor beta chains given below trace back to one sample, sequenced in a study of T cell responses to AZD1222 COVID-19 vaccine. Repertoires were generated with immunoSEQ multiplex PCR, while TCRdb's copy carries only in-frame clones and drops some. There are over 85,000 clones in the sample; about 90% occur only once, and roughly 15% lies in the top ten. The specimen was peripheral blood, collected 28 days after the second AZD1222 dose. All receptors come from an adult who received the AZD1222 COVID-19 vaccine.

This chain links TRBV28 with TRBJ1-2; 9 nucleotides match TRBD1. V was clipped by 4 bases and J by 6 bases; unmatched bases: 9. This CDR3 is built from 15 residues. CDR1 and CDR2 (germline): MDHEN, SYDVKM. DNA of the CDR3: TGTGCCAGCAGTTCTTATACAGGGGGCGGGGATGGCTACACCTTC. Its translation is CASSSYTGGGDGYTF.

The rearrangement joins TRBV6-6 to TRBJ2-5; possible D gene TRBD1, 6 bases. CDR1 and CDR2 (germline): MNHNY, SVGAGI (reference sequence). V gave up 4 bases and J gave up 5 bases, with 14 bases separating them. The CDR3 extends over 14 amino acids. The chain's CDR3 is CASSSIQGAETQYF. CDR3 nucleotides: TGTGCCAGCAGTTCAATACAGGGAGCGGAGACCCAGTACTTC.

The V call is TRBV3-1 (or the pseudogene TRBV3-2), the J call TRBJ2-7; the match to TRBD2 covers 10 bases. Germline CDR1 and CDR2: LGHDT and YNNKEL (reference sequence). The V segment lost 2 bases and the J segment 0 bases; nucleotides outside the gene matches: 10. This CDR3 comprises 18 residues. In nucleotides, the CDR3 is TGTGCCAGCAGCCAAAGGAAACGGACTAGCGGACTCTCCTACGAGCAGTACTTC. It translates to CASSQRKRTSGLSYEQYF.

V and J are TRBV7-9 and TRBJ2-7, with 8 bases identical to TRBD1. This CDR3 has 14 amino acids. The V segment lost 4 bases and the J segment 5 bases; nucleotides outside the gene matches: 7. Germline V gene lookup returns CDR1 SEHNR and CDR2 FQNEAQ (reference sequence). CDR3 protein: CASSYDRGIDEQYF. CDR3 nucleotides: TGTGCCAGCAGCTACGACAGGGGTATCGACGAGCAGTACTTC.

This chain connects TRBV6-6 to TRBJ2-1; 8 bases line up with TRBD1. The CDR3 runs 13 residues. The germline V gene encodes CDR1 MNHNY and CDR2 SVGAGI (reference sequence). Losses at the gene ends were 7 bases for V and 7 bases for J; bases not matched to a gene: 6. CDR3 loop: CASTGTGRNEQFF. The CDR3 region has the DNA TGTGCCAGCACCGGGACAGGTAGGAATGAGCAGTTCTTC.

The gene calls are TRBV3-1 (or the pseudogene TRBV3-2) and TRBJ1-1; maybe TRBD1 (5 bases). Germline V lookup: CDR1 LGHDT, CDR2 YNNKEL (reference sequence). V was pared by 0 bases and J by 3 bases, with 14 bases between. This CDR3 is 16 amino acids long. The CDR3 region has the DNA TGTGCCAGCAGCCAAGATCTCTTCAGGGTTCACACTGAAGCTTTCTTT. Its translation is CASSQDLFRVHTEAFF.

This rearrangement joins TRBV2 to TRBJ1-1, with D possibly TRBD1 on 5 matching bases. Germline CDR1 and CDR2: SNHLY and FYNNEI. Trimming cost V 11 bases and J 5 bases, with 18 bases left between them. This CDR3 is built from 13 residues. CDR3 bases: TGTGCCTGGACAAATTTGGGGGTAACTGAAGCTTTCTTT. It encodes CAWTNLGVTEAFF. The full variable domain, in which reference TRBV2 and TRBJ1-1 provide the parts outside the CDR3, is EPEVTQTPSHQVTQMGQEVILRCVPISNHLYFYWYRQILGQKVEFLVSFYNNEISEKSEIFDDQFSVERPDGSNFTLKIRSTKLEDSAMYFCAWTNLGVTEAFFGQGTRLTVV.

The V and J genes are TRBV12-3 or TRBV12-4 and TRBJ2-1; D is unclear. CDR3 length: 13 amino acids. V gave up 2 bases and J gave up 3 bases, with 5 bases separating them. The chain's CDR3 is CASSLRDYNEQFF. The CDR3 bases are TGTGCCAGCAGTTTACGAGACTACAATGAGCAGTTCTTC.

J is TRBJ2-3 and V is TRBV4-1; D call uncertain. V was shortened by 3 bases and J by 1 base, with 8 bases between the two germline ends. This CDR3 is 14 amino acids long. CDR1 and CDR2 (germline): MGHRA, YSYEKL. As DNA, the CDR3 is TGCGCCAGCAGCCACGAACTCGGCACAGATACGCAGTATTTT. Its protein is CASSHELGTDTQYF.

The CDR3 sequence: CASSSGSRSAGELFF. The CDR3 region has the DNA TGTGCCAGCAGCTCGGGGTCGCGGAGCGCCGGGGAGCTGTTTTTT. The chain recombines TRBV5-6 with TRBJ2-2, with D possibly matching TRBD2 (5 bases). Germline V CDR1 and CDR2: SGHDT, YYEEEE. This CDR3 comprises 15 residues. V gave up 3 bases and J gave up 6 bases, with 15 bases separating them.